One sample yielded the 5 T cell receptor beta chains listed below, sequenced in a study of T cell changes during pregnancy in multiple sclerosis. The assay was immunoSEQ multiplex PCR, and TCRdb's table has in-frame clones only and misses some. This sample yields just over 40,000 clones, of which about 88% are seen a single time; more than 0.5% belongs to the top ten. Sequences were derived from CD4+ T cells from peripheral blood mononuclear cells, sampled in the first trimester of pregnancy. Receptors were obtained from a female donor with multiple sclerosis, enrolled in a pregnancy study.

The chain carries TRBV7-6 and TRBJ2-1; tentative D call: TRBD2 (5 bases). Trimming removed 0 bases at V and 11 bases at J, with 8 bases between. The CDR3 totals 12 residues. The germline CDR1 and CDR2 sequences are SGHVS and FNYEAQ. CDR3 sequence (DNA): TGTGCCAGCAGCTTAGCCCGGGGTAAGCAGTTCTTC. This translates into CASSLARGKQFF.

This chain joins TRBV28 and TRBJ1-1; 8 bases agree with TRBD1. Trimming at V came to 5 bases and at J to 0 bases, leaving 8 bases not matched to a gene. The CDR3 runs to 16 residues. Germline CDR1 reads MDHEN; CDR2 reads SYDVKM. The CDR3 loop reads CASSPAGQALNTEAFF. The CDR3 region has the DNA TGTGCCAGCAGTCCGGCGGGACAGGCCTTGAACACTGAAGCTTTCTTT.

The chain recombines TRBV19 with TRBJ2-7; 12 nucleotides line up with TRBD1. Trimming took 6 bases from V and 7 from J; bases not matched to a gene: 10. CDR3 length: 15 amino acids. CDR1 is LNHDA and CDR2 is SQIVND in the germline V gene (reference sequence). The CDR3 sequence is CASRGPGQGAWEQYF. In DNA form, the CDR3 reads TGTGCCAGTAGGGGACCGGGACAGGGGGCCTGGGAGCAGTACTTC.

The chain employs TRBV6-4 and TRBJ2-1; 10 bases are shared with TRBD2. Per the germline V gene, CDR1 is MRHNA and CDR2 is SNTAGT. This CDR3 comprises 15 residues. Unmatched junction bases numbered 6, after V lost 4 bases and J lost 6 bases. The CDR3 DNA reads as TGTGCCAGCAGTGGTTGGCTAGCGGGAGCCAATGAGCAGTTCTTC. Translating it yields CASSGWLAGANEQFF.

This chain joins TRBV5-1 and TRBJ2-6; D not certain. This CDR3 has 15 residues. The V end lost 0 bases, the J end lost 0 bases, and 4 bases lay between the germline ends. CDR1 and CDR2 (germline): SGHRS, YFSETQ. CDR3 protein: CASSLGGSGANVLTF. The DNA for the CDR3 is TGCGCCAGCAGCTTGGGAGGCTCTGGGGCCAACGTCCTGACTTTC.